These 16 T cell receptor beta chains share one sample of origin, sequenced in a study of Ad26.COV2.S vaccination and SARS-CoV-2 variants. Produced via immunoSEQ multiplex PCR; TCRdb's table is partial and in-frame only. The data show about 400,000 clones, about four fifths seen once. The treatment was: some 20 received Ad26.COV2.S at low or high dose, single or two shots; about 5 received placebo; per-sample allocation not given. The samples date from day 63 after the first vaccine or placebo injection. The sequences come from peripheral blood, collected in a trial of Ad26.COV2.S vaccine versus placebo. These receptors were collected from a person between 18 and 60 years old who received the Ad26.COV2.S COVID-19 vaccine or a placebo.

The chain links TRBV5-1 to TRBJ2-3; D is uncertain. The CDR3 extends over 15 amino acids. The germline gives CDR1 SGHRS, CDR2 YFSETQ. V dropped 1 base and J dropped 0 bases, with 9 bases sitting between them. This CDR3 reads CASSLLLSSTDTQYF. DNA of the CDR3: TGCGCCAGCAGCTTGCTCCTAAGTAGCACAGATACGCAGTATTTT.

The J gene is TRBJ2-7, the V gene TRBV3-1 (or the pseudogene TRBV3-2), with a possible D match to TRBD2 (5 bases). The CDR3 extends over 15 amino acids. V was cut by 3 bases and J by 2 bases, with 14 bases left in between. Germline V gene sequence: CDR1 LGHDT, CDR2 YNNKEL (reference sequence). CDR3 sequence reads: CASSHGLPSTYEQYF. CDR3 bases: TGTGCCAGCAGCCATGGACTTCCTTCTACCTACGAGCAGTACTTC.

The J gene is TRBJ2-3, the V gene TRBV5-1; 10 bases line up with TRBD2. J lost 6 bases, V lost 4 bases, and 5 bases had no gene match. The CDR3 length is 14 residues. Germline V gene sequence: CDR1 SGHRS, CDR2 YFSETQ. The CDR3 DNA reads as TGCGCCAGCAGCCCGCTAGCGGGAGACGATACGCAGTATTTT. Protein sequence: CASSPLAGDDTQYF.

This clone was detected only once. This chain joins TRBV5-4 and TRBJ2-7; possibly TRBD2 for D (5 bases). The CDR3 covers 13 residues. Germline V gene sequence: CDR1 SGHNT, CDR2 YYREEE (reference sequence). V lost 2 bases and J 0 bases, leaving 6 bases between the germline ends. The CDR3 reads CASSFRGSYEQYF. For the CDR3, the DNA is TGTGCCAGCAGCTTCCGGGGCTCCTACGAGCAGTACTTC.

J is TRBJ1-2 and V is TRBV7-3; tentative D call: TRBD1 (6 bases). The germline gives CDR1 SGHTA, CDR2 FQGTGA. The CDR3 is 14 amino acids. V was cut by 1 base and J by 3 bases, with 9 bases left in between. This chain's CDR3 is CASSLMAGDYGYTF. In DNA form, the CDR3 reads TGTGCCAGCAGCTTAATGGCAGGGGACTATGGCTACACCTTC.

The rearrangement uses TRBV29-1 and TRBJ1-1; TRBD1 is a possible D gene (5 bases). V lost 4 bases, J lost 10 bases, and 10 bases lay in between. The CDR3 loop spans 10 amino acids. Germline V gene data show CDR1 as SQVTM and CDR2 as ANQGSEA. The CDR3 nucleotides read TGCAGCGTTGTGTTGGGGCTAGCTTTCTTT. The encoded protein is CSVVLGLAFF.

The J gene is TRBJ2-3, the V gene TRBV12-5; D gene ambiguous. This CDR3 comprises 15 residues. Per the germline V gene, CDR1 is LGHNT and CDR2 is FRNRAP. Deletions cut 1 base from V and 6 bases from J, with 14 bases between. CDR3 in DNA: TGTGCTAGTGGTTTGGCCGGGCCATCGAGGGATACGCAGTATTTT. Protein sequence: CASGLAGPSRDTQYF.

This chain uses TRBV30 with TRBJ1-3; 9 nucleotides line up with TRBD1. Per the germline V gene, CDR1 is GTSNPN and CDR2 is SVGIG (reference sequence). J lost 0 bases, V lost 6 bases, and 3 bases had no gene match. This CDR3 is 14 amino acids long. The CDR3 DNA follows: TGTGCCTGTGACAGGGGGACCTCTGGAAACACCATATATTTT. It specifies CACDRGTSGNTIYF.

The V and J genes are TRBV7-9 and TRBJ2-5; D unresolved. CDR3 length equals 15 residues. With 8 bases removed from V and 4 bases from J, the gap between germline ends came to 20 bases. The germline V gene encodes CDR1 SEHNR and CDR2 FQNEAQ (reference sequence). This CDR3 is CASFESTSGIETQYF. In nucleotides, the CDR3 is TGTGCCAGCTTCGAATCCACCTCAGGAATAGAGACCCAGTACTTC.

This sequence joins TRBV24-1 and TRBJ2-2, with a weak D call TRBD1 (5 bases). With 10 bases removed from V and 6 bases from J, the gap between germline ends came to 11 bases. The CDR3 sequence is 12 residues long. Germline V gene sequence: CDR1 KGHDR, CDR2 SFDVKD. In nucleotides, the CDR3 is TGTGCCACTGCCCTGGGGCCCGGGGAGCTGTTTTTT. Its translation is CATALGPGELFF.

The genes are TRBV7-9 and TRBJ2-1; 9 bases line up with TRBD1. Germline V lookup: CDR1 SEHNR, CDR2 FQNEAQ (reference sequence). After removal of 4 bases from V and 5 bases from J, the junction contained 9 bases not matched to a gene. There are 16 residues in the CDR3. This chain's CDR3 is CASSSTGTGINNEQFF. CDR3 DNA: TGTGCCAGCAGCTCAACCGGGACAGGGATAAACAATGAGCAGTTCTTC. Looking up the rest from reference TRBV7-9 and TRBJ2-1 gives the full variable domain: DTGVSQNPRHKITKRGQNVTFRCDPISEHNRLYWYRQTLGQGPEFLTYFQNEAQLEKSRLLSDRFSAERPKGSFSTLEIQRTEQGDSAMYLCASSSTGTGINNEQFFGPGTRLTVL.

The genes are TRBV18 and TRBJ2-4, with unresolved D. The CDR3 covers 16 residues. The ends were cut back, 0 bases at V and 6 bases at J, with 15 bases in the middle. Per the germline V gene, CDR1 is KGHSH and CDR2 is LQKENI. The CDR3 loop reads CASSPPINQVRNIQYF. DNA for the CDR3: TGTGCCAGCTCACCACCTATCAACCAGGTCCGAAACATTCAGTACTTC.

This clone has only one observation. This rearrangement joins TRBV10-3 to TRBJ2-1; no reliable D call. With 3 bases removed from V and 1 base from J, the gap between germline ends came to 10 bases. CDR1 and CDR2 from the germline V gene are ENHRY and SYGVKD. The CDR3 sequence is 15 residues long. The CDR3 region has the DNA TGTGCCATCAGTGATTCATTACCTTCCTACAATGAGCAGTTCTTC. Protein: CAISDSLPSYNEQFF.

J is TRBJ1-6 and V is TRBV6-5; D remains unclear. The germline V gene has CDR1 MNHEY and CDR2 SVGAGI. The CDR3 runs 15 residues. The V gene lost 6 bases and the J gene lost 7 bases, with 16 bases spanning the gap. Here the CDR3 reads CASSFRHRGNSPLHF. The CDR3 bases are TGTGCCAGCAGCTTCCGACACCGCGGGAATTCACCCCTCCACTTT.

The chain employs TRBV15 and TRBJ1-3, with D possibly being TRBD1 (5 bases). This CDR3 is 13 amino acids long. Germline lookup yields CDR1 LNHNV and CDR2 YYDKDF (reference sequence). The V end lost 0 bases, the J end lost 11 bases, and 11 bases lay between the germline ends. The CDR3 here is CATSRDRKGPIYF. The CDR3 nucleotides are TGTGCCACCAGCAGAGATCGAAAGGGACCCATATATTTT.

The rearrangement joins TRBV5-1 to TRBJ2-1, with TRBD2 matching 14 bases. CDR3 length equals 15 residues. Germline CDR1 SGHRS, CDR2 YFSETQ. The V segment lost 3 bases and the J segment 8 bases; nucleotides outside the gene matches: 4. CDR3 bases: TGCGCCAGCAGCTCGACTAGCGGGGGGGCCCATGAGCAGTTCTTC. This translates into CASSSTSGGAHEQFF.